The rows below give T cell receptor beta chains drawn from one sample of a study of blood T cell repertoires in COVID-19. Clones were read by immunoSEQ multiplex PCR, and TCRdb kept only the in-frame ones, dropping some. The sample lists hundreds of thousands of clones, 86% occurring once. The sequencing sample was made of peripheral blood. These receptors all come from a woman aged 25-40 years with active or convalescent COVID-19. CDR3s include the opening cysteine and the closing phenylalanine or tryptophan. The D gene is left open where the match is weak. A row's size may be missing; if present it is once, few, many or a size class.

d_gene,abundance,len,j_gene,v_gene,CDR3nt,CDR3aa
TRBD1,.,16,TRBJ2-1,TRBV7-9,TGTGCCAGCAGCGCGCGACAGGGGACCTCCTACAATGAGCAGTTCTTC,CASSARQGTSYNEQFF
TRBD1,.,16,TRBJ2-5,TRBV15,TGTGCCACCAGCAGAGACTACACAGGGGGCCAGGAGACCCAGTACTTC,CATSRDYTGGQETQYF
.,once,13,TRBJ1-6,TRBV5-1,TGCGCCAGCAACATGGGAGATAATTCACCCCTCCACTTT,CASNMGDNSPLHF
.,.,13,TRBJ2-3,TRBV2,TGTGCCAGCGCAGACAGGTACACAGATACGCAGTATTTT,CASADRYTDTQYF
.,.,14,TRBJ1-5,TRBV2,TGTGCCAGCAGTGGGGAACAGGGAAATCAGCCCCAGCATTTT,CASSGEQGNQPQHF
TRBD1,.,16,TRBJ1-4,TRBV19,TGTGCCAGTAGTGCCCAGACACAGGGGGCGACGGAAAAACTGTTTTTT,CASSAQTQGATEKLFF
.,.,14,TRBJ1-2,TRBV5-4,TGTGCCAGCAGCTTGGAGGGCGGGAACTATGGCTACACCTTC,CASSLEGGNYGYTF
TRBD1,.,16,TRBJ1-1,TRBV5-1,TGCGCCAGCAGCTGGGGCAACCGGGACAGAAACACTGAAGCTTTCTTT,CASSWGNRDRNTEAFF
TRBD2,.,13,TRBJ2-3,TRBV29-1,TGCAGCGTTGTAGTAGCGGGGCTAGATACGCAGTATTTT,CSVVVAGLDTQYF
.,few,13,TRBJ1-3,TRBV2,TGTGCCAGCAGGCAGGGGTCTGGAAACACCATATATTTT,CASRQGSGNTIYF
.,.,19,TRBJ1-6,TRBV12-1,TGTGCCAGCAGCCCCCCCAAGTGGCACAGGGGATATCAGGGATCACCCCTCCACTTT,CASSPPKWHRGYQGSPLHF
TRBD2,.,15,TRBJ2-1,TRBV2,TGTGCCAGCAGCCTCAGCGGGGGGGCCTACAATGAGCAGTTCTTC,CASSLSGGAYNEQFF
TRBD2,once,14,TRBJ2-3,TRBV10-3,TGTGCCATCAGAGCGGGGGCCAGCACAGATACGCAGTATTTT,CAIRAGASTDTQYF
.,.,14,TRBJ1-1,TRBV18,TGTGCCAGCTCACAACAGGGACCGGGCTCTGAAGCTTTCTTT,CASSQQGPGSEAFF
TRBD1,once,15,TRBJ1-1,TRBV7-6,TGTGCCAGCAGCTTAGGGACAGGTCCGAACACTGAAGCTTTCTTT,CASSLGTGPNTEAFF
TRBD1,.,16,TRBJ2-5,TRBV12-5,TGTGCTAGTGGTTTACAGGGACAGGGGGCGCGGGAGACCCAGTACTTC,CASGLQGQGARETQYF
.,.,14,TRBJ2-5,TRBV18,TGTGCCAGCTCGGCCAGCAGGGCCCAAGAGACCCAGTACTTC,CASSASRAQETQYF
.,.,14,TRBJ1-1,TRBV5-1,TGCGCCAGCAGCTTCCTGACAGTGAACACTGAAGCTTTCTTT,CASSFLTVNTEAFF
.,.,16,TRBJ1-4,TRBV6-1,TGTGCCAGCAGTGACAGTTTGGCAGGGCCTAATGAAAAACTGTTTTTT,CASSDSLAGPNEKLFF
TRBD1,.,18,TRBJ1-4,TRBV5-1,TGCGCCAGCAGCTTGAACCCCCCCGGACAGGCAACTAATGAAAAACTGTTTTTT,CASSLNPPGQATNEKLFF
TRBD2,.,14,TRBJ2-1,TRBV19,TGTGCCAGTAGTAACCTAGCGGGGAATAATGAGCAGTTCTTC,CASSNLAGNNEQFF
TRBD1,.,16,TRBJ1-1,TRBV3-1/TRBV3-2,TGTGCCAGCAGCCAATATACCAGGACAGGGAACACTGAAGCTTTCTTT,CASSQYTRTGNTEAFF
.,.,14,TRBJ2-7,TRBV6-1,TGTGCCAGCAGTGAAGCTGAGGGATCCTACGAGCAGTACTTC,CASSEAEGSYEQYF
.,.,15,TRBJ2-1,TRBV4-2,TGTGCCAGCAGCCAAGATGAGGGCCAATACAATGAGCAGTTCTTC,CASSQDEGQYNEQFF
.,.,15,TRBJ1-3,TRBV6-1,TGTGCCAGCAGTGACACGACAGACACTGGAAACACCATATATTTT,CASSDTTDTGNTIYF
.,.,17,TRBJ1-4,TRBV7-8,TGTGCCAGCGCCAAAGGAGGGGACCGGCAAGGGAATGAAAAACTGTTTTTT,CASAKGGDRQGNEKLFF